This record covers a single T cell receptor beta chain. What it binds is unknown. Profiled with immunoSEQ multiplex PCR; TCRdb holds only in-frame clones, not every one. The data show a few million clones, 80% to 95% seen once. Trimming removed 6 bases from V and 2 bases from J, with 15 bases in between. This CDR3 comprises 15 residues. Germline loops: CDR1 SGDLS, CDR2 YYNGEE. The sample is drawn from a study of shared clonotypes between healthy human individuals. General study points: Across subsets, estimated richness was generally greater for naive than for memory populations.

The V and J genes are TRBV9 and TRBJ2-1; D is ambiguous. This receptor was identified in a man between 18 and 29 years old in good health. Some clones in this sample may be carry-over from other donors' samples. Sequencing input: naive CD4+ T cells from PBMCs. Described subset: CD45RA+ positively selected. CDR3 DNA sequence: TGTGCCAGCACCCCCACCTCCCAACCCTACAATGAGCAGTTCTTC. It codes for CASTPTSQPYNEQFF.